A selection of T cell receptor beta chains follows, all from one sample in a study of metastatic and nonmetastatic thyroid tumors. TCRdb re-called the PCR reads via MiXCR. The data show some 19,000 clones, approximately 30% seen once. Specimen: adjacent normal tissue. The receptors were sampled from a female donor with papillary thyroid cancer or a benign thyroid nodule (not recorded which). Some clones in this sample may be carry-over from other donors' samples. The CDR3 runs from the conserved cysteine through the conserved F or W. D genes are given only for firm matches. Rows may omit the clone size; those that give it use once, few, many or a size class.

d_gene: -; j_gene: TRBJ1-2; abundance: many; v_gene: TRBV28; CDR3nt: TGTGCCAGCAGTTTGGGGAGTGAGGGCTACACCTTC; CDR3aa: CASSLGSEGYTF
d_gene: TRBD1; j_gene: TRBJ1-3; abundance: -; v_gene: TRBV6-1; CDR3nt: TGTGCCAGCAGTGAAGGACAGGGTACTCCGCACACCATATATTTT; CDR3aa: CASSEGQGTPHTIYF
d_gene: TRBD1; j_gene: TRBJ2-1; abundance: many; v_gene: TRBV3-1; CDR3nt: TGTGCCAGCAGCCCACGGACAGGGGGGCCGAATGAGCAGTTCTTC; CDR3aa: CASSPRTGGPNEQFF
d_gene: TRBD2; j_gene: TRBJ2-2; abundance: many; v_gene: TRBV2; CDR3nt: TGTGCCAGCAGACCCGGACTAGCGACCGGGGAGCTGTTTTTT; CDR3aa: CASRPGLATGELFF
d_gene: TRBD1; j_gene: TRBJ2-7; abundance: medium-sized; v_gene: TRBV6-1; CDR3nt: TGTGCCAGCAGTGTAACCGGGACAGAAACCTACGAGCAGTACTTC; CDR3aa: CASSVTGTETYEQYF
d_gene: -; j_gene: TRBJ1-1; abundance: medium-sized; v_gene: TRBV7-8; CDR3nt: TGTGCCAGCAGCGGACAGAACACTGAAGCTTTCTTT; CDR3aa: CASSGQNTEAFF
d_gene: TRBD2; j_gene: TRBJ2-1; abundance: -; v_gene: TRBV6-2/TRBV6-3; CDR3nt: TGTGCCAGCAGCGGGGACTACCGTAATGTCGATGAGCAGTTCTTC; CDR3aa: CASSGDYRNVDEQFF
d_gene: -; j_gene: TRBJ1-2; abundance: -; v_gene: TRBV28; CDR3nt: TGTGCCAGCAGTTCGACCCAGGCAGGCTACACCTTC; CDR3aa: CASSSTQAGYTF
d_gene: -; j_gene: TRBJ2-5; abundance: -; v_gene: TRBV5-6; CDR3nt: TGTGCCAGCAGCTTGTGGCAGACAGAGACCCAGTACTTC; CDR3aa: CASSLWQTETQYF
d_gene: TRBD2; j_gene: TRBJ2-3; abundance: few; v_gene: TRBV28; CDR3nt: TGTGCCAACAGTTTATCCCCTAGCGGGAGCGCAGATACGCAGTATTTT; CDR3aa: CANSLSPSGSADTQYF
d_gene: -; j_gene: TRBJ2-5; abundance: -; v_gene: TRBV28; CDR3nt: TGTGCCAGCAGTACCCAACTCCAAGAGACCCAGTACTTC; CDR3aa: CASSTQLQETQYF
d_gene: -; j_gene: TRBJ1-1; abundance: medium-sized; v_gene: TRBV2; CDR3nt: TGTGCCAGCGGGCCGCTCCACTCTGAAGCTTTCTTT; CDR3aa: CASGPLHSEAFF
d_gene: -; j_gene: TRBJ2-7; abundance: few; v_gene: TRBV6-1; CDR3nt: TGTGCCAGCAGTACCGACAGCCCCTACGAGCAGTACTTC; CDR3aa: CASSTDSPYEQYF
d_gene: TRBD1; j_gene: TRBJ2-7; abundance: medium-sized; v_gene: TRBV28; CDR3nt: TGTGCCAGCAGTCCCGGACAGGGGGCGCCTGTGCAGTACTTC; CDR3aa: CASSPGQGAPVQYF
d_gene: -; j_gene: TRBJ2-1; abundance: -; v_gene: TRBV6-2/TRBV6-3; CDR3nt: TGTGCCAGCAGAGAGCCAATCTGGGGGTATTACAATGAGCAGTTCTTC; CDR3aa: CASREPIWGYYNEQFF
d_gene: TRBD1; j_gene: TRBJ2-7; abundance: -; v_gene: TRBV20-1; CDR3nt: TGCAGTGCTAGAGGGGACAGGGAATACGAGCAGTACTTC; CDR3aa: CSARGDREYEQYF
d_gene: -; j_gene: TRBJ1-3; abundance: medium-sized; v_gene: TRBV6-1; CDR3nt: TGTGCCAGCAGTGAACAGGGATCTGGGGGAAACACCATATATTTT; CDR3aa: CASSEQGSGGNTIYF
d_gene: -; j_gene: TRBJ2-2; abundance: -; v_gene: TRBV9; CDR3nt: TGTGCCAGCAGCGTTGTAAGCGGCGCGAACACCGGGGAGCTGTTTTTT; CDR3aa: CASSVVSGANTGELFF
d_gene: TRBD1; j_gene: TRBJ1-1; abundance: few; v_gene: TRBV6-1; CDR3nt: TGTGCCAGCAGTACAGGGGCGAACACTGAAGCTTTCTTT; CDR3aa: CASSTGANTEAFF
d_gene: -; j_gene: TRBJ1-1; abundance: -; v_gene: TRBV30; CDR3nt: TGTGCCTGGAATACCCAGGGGAACACTGAAGCTTTCTTT; CDR3aa: CAWNTQGNTEAFF
d_gene: -; j_gene: TRBJ2-3; abundance: -; v_gene: TRBV19; CDR3nt: TGTGCCAGTGCGACGGGACTGTCTAGCTCAGATACGCAGTATTTT; CDR3aa: CASATGLSSSDTQYF
d_gene: -; j_gene: TRBJ2-3; abundance: many; v_gene: TRBV2; CDR3nt: TGTGCCAGCAGTGTCCGATCGACAGATACGCAGTATTTT; CDR3aa: CASSVRSTDTQYF
d_gene: TRBD1; j_gene: TRBJ1-1; abundance: -; v_gene: TRBV12-3/TRBV12-4; CDR3nt: TGTGCCAGCAGTTCCGGGACAGTGACCACTGAAGCTTTCTTT; CDR3aa: CASSSGTVTTEAFF
d_gene: TRBD1; j_gene: TRBJ2-1; abundance: -; v_gene: TRBV11-1; CDR3nt: TGTGCCAGCAGCTTTACGGGACAGGGGTTCACGGTGCAGTTCTTC; CDR3aa: CASSFTGQGFTVQFF
d_gene: -; j_gene: TRBJ1-3; abundance: -; v_gene: TRBV6-5; CDR3nt: TGTGCCAGCAGTTATGGGGGGGGGAGCTCTGGAAACACCATATATTTT; CDR3aa: CASSYGGGSSGNTIYF